This TCR beta chain was sequenced in a study of technical replicates of blood from a handful of donors. Germline V gives CDR1 LGHNA, CDR2 YNFKEQ. The CDR3 spans 17 residues. Deletions cut 4 bases from V and 0 bases from J, with 15 bases between. This table comes from immunoSEQ multiplex PCR, and its TCRdb copy is limited to in-frame clones, with some not included. The sample shows about 13,000 clones, about 86% of them seen only once. Sequences were obtained from PBMCs. The sequence was obtained from a human donor in good health. The chain recombines TRBV4-2 with TRBJ2-2, with a tentative D call TRBD2 (5 bases). The CDR3, as DNA: TGTGCCAGCAGCCCCCCCGGGGTGGGAACGAACACCGGGGAGCTGTTTTTT. It translates to CASSPPGVGTNTGELFF.